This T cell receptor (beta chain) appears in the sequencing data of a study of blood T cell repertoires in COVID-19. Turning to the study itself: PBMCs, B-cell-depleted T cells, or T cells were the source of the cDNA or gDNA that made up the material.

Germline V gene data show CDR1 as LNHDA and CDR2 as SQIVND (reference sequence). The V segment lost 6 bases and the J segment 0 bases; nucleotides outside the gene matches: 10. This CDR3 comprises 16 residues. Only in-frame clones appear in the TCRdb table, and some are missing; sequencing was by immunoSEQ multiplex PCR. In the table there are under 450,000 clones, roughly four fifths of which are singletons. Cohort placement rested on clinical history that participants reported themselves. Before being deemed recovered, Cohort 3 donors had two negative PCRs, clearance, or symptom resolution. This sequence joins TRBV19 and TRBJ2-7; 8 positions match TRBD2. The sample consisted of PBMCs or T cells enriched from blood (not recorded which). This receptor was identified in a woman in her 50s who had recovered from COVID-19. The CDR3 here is CASSPGGGGFSYEQYF. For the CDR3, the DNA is TGTGCCAGTAGCCCCGGGGGGGGAGGATTCTCCTACGAGCAGTACTTC.